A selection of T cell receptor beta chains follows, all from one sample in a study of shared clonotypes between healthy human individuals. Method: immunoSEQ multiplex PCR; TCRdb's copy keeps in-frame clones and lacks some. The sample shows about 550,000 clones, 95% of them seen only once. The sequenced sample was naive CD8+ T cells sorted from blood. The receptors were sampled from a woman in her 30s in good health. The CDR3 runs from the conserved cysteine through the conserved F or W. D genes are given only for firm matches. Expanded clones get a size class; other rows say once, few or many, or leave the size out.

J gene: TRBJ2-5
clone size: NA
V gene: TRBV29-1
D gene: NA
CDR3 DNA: TGCAGCGTTGTGGAGGGAGAGACCCAGTACTTC
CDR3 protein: CSVVEGETQYF

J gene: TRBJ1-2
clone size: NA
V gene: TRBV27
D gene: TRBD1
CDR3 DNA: TGTGCCAGCAGTCCCGGGACAGGGGTTAACTATGGCTACACCTTC
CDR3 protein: CASSPGTGVNYGYTF

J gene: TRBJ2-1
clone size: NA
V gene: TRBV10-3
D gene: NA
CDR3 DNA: TGTGCCATCACTCACCGGGGCTCCTACAATGAGCAGTTCTTC
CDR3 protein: CAITHRGSYNEQFF

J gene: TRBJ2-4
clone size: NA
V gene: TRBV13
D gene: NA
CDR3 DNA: TGTGCCAGCAGCTTAGGTTCCTCAAACATTCAGTACTTC
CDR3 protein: CASSLGSSNIQYF

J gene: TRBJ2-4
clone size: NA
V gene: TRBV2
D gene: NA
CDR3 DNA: TGTGCCAGCAGTCCCCAGTCCGCGGTCAAAAACATTCAGTACTTC
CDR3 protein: CASSPQSAVKNIQYF

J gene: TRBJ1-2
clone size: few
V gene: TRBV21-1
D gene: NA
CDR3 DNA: TGTGCCAGCGCGGGGACCTCTAAAGGCTACACCTTC
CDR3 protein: CASAGTSKGYTF

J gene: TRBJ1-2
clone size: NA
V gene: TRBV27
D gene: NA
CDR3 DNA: TGTGCCAGCAGTGAGGGGTCCGGGTGGGGTGGCTACACCTTC
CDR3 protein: CASSEGSGWGGYTF

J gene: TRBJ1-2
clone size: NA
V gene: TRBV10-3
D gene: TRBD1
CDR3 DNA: TGTGCCATCAGTGAGAGTGGCAGGGGGCATGGCTACACCTTC
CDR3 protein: CAISESGRGHGYTF

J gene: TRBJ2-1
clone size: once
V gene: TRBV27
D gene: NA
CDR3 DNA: TGTGCCAGCAGTTTATCCGTCTCATTGGGTGGGATAACCAATGAGCAGTTCTTC
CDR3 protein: CASSLSVSLGGITNEQFF

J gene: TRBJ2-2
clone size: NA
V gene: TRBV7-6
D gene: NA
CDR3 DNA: TGTGCCAGCAGCTTAGGGATGGGGGACGGGGAGCTGTTTTTT
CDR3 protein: CASSLGMGDGELFF

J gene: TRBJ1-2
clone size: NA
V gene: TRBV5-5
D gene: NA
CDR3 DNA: TGTGCCAGCAGCTTCGACCGTACCTCCTATGGCTACACCTTC
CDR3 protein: CASSFDRTSYGYTF

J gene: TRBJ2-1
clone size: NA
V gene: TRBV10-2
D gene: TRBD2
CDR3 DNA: TGCGCCAGCAGTGAGTCGAGACTAGCGGGACCTGAGCAGTTCTTC
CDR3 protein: CASSESRLAGPEQFF

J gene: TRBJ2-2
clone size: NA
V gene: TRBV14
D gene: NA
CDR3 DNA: TGTGCCAGCAAGCCAGCGAACACCGGGGAGCTGTTTTTT
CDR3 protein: CASKPANTGELFF

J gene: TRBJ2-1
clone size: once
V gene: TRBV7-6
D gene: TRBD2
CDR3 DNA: TGTGCCAGCACCCCCAAAAGCGGGAGGGTGGATGAGCAGTTCTTC
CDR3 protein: CASTPKSGRVDEQFF

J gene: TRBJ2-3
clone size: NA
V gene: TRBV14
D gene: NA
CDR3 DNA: TGTGCCAGCAGCCAAGATCGGGGGACAGATACGCAGTATTTT
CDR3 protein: CASSQDRGTDTQYF

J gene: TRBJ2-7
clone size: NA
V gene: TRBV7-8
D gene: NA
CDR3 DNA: TGTGCCAGCAGCTTAGAGGGACATAACTCCTACGAGCAGTACTTC
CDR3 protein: CASSLEGHNSYEQYF

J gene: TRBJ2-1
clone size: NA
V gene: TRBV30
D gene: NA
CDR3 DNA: TGTGCCTGGAATAGTGGTAATGAGCAGTTCTTC
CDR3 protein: CAWNSGNEQFF

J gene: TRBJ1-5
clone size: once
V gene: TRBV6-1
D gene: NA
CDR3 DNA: TGTGCCAGCAGGGAGGGAGGGGGCAATCAGCCCCAGCATTTT
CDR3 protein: CASREGGGNQPQHF

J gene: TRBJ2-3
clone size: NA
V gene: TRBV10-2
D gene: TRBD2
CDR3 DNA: TGCGCCAGCAGCGAGGGACTAGCTGAGGACACAGATACGCAGTATTTT
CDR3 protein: CASSEGLAEDTDTQYF

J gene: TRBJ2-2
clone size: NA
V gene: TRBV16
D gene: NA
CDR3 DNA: TGTGCCAGCAGCCGTGGGGCAGTCGGGGAGCTGTTTTTT
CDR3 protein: CASSRGAVGELFF

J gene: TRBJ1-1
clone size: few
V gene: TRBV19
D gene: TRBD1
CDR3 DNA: TGTGCCAGTAGTAAGCGACAGGGTTTATCTGAAGCTTTCTTT
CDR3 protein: CASSKRQGLSEAFF

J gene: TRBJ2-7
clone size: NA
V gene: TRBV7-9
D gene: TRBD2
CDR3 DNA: TGTGCCAGCAGCTTAGAGCGGGTAGCGGGGGGCTACGAGCAGTACTTC
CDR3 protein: CASSLERVAGGYEQYF

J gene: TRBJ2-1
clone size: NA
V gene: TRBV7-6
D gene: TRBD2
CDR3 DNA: TGTGCCAGCAGCTTAACGGGACTAGCGGGAGATAATGAGCAGTTCTTC
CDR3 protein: CASSLTGLAGDNEQFF

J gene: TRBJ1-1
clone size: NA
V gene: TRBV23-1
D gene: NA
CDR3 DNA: TGCGCCAGCAGTCCCCGAGGGACGGAGGACTCCCGAAAAGCTTTCTTT
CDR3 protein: CASSPRGTEDSRKAFF

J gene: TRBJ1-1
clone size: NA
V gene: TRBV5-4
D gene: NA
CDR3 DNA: TGTGCCAGCAGCTTCAGTAGCACTGAAGCTTTCTTT
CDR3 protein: CASSFSSTEAFF

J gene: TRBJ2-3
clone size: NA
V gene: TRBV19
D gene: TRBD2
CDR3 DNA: TGTGCCAGTAGTTTGCGGGAGAAGCGCACAGATACGCAGTATTTT
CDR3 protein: CASSLREKRTDTQYF

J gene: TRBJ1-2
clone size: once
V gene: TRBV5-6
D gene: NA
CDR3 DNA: TGTGCCAGCAGTCCCGGGCTAAACTATGGCTACACCTTC
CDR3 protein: CASSPGLNYGYTF

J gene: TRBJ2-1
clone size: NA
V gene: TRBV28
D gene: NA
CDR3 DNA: TGTGCCAGCAGTTTCGACGGCAATGAGCAGTTCTTC
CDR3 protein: CASSFDGNEQFF

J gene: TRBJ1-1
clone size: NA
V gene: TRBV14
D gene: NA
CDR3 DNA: TGTGCCAGCAGCCCAGGTGGCGGCCTTGAAGCTTTCTTT
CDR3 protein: CASSPGGGLEAFF

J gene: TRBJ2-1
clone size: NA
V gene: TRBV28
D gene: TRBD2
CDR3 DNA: TGTGCCAGCTCGAGATTTTTAGGTTCGACTAGCGGGCCCTACAATGAGCAGTTCTTC
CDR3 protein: CASSRFLGSTSGPYNEQFF

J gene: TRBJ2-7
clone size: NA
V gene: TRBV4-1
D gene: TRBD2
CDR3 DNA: TGCGCCAGCAGCCAAGAGGTATTTCCTAGCGGGGTTTACGAGCAGTACTTC
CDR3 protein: CASSQEVFPSGVYEQYF

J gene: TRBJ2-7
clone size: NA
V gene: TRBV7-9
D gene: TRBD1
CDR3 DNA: TGTGCCAGTTGCCGGGACAGGGAGTACGAGCAGTACTTC
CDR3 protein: CASCRDREYEQYF

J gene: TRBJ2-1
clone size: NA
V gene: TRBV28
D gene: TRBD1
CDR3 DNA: TGTGCCAGCAGAATGGGGTGGATGGGACAGGGGATCAATGAGCAGTTCTTC
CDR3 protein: CASRMGWMGQGINEQFF

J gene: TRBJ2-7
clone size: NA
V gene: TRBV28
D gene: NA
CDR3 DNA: TGTGCCAGCAGTTTGGGGGGCGAGCAGTACTTC
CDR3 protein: CASSLGGEQYF

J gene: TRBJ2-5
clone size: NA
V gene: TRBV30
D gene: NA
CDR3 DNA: TGTGCCTGGAGTGGTGTAGAGACCCAGTACTTC
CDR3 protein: CAWSGVETQYF

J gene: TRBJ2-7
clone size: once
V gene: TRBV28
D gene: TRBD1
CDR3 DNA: TGTGCCAGCAGTTTTCGGGGACAGGGAGACGAGCAGTACTTC
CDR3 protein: CASSFRGQGDEQYF

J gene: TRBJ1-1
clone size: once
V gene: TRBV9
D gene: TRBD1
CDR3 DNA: TGTGCCAGCAGCGAGACAGGGGTGAACACTGAAGCTTTCTTT
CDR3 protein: CASSETGVNTEAFF

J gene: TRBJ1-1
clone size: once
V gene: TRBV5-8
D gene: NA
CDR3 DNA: TGTGCCAGCAGCTTGGCCTTCGGAACTGAAGCTTTCTTT
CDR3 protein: CASSLAFGTEAFF

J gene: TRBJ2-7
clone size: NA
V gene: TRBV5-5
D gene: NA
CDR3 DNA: TGTGCCAGCAGCTTGAGGTTCGGGGTGGAGCAGTACTTC
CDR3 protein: CASSLRFGVEQYF

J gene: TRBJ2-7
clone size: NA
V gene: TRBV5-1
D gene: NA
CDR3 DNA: TGCGCCAGCAGTCAGACTGGACGCTCCTACGAGCAGTACTTC
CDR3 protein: CASSQTGRSYEQYF

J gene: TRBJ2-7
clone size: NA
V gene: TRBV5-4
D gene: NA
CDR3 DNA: TGTGCCAGCAGCTCGAGTCTGACCGCCTACGAGCAGTACTTC
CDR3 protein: CASSSSLTAYEQYF

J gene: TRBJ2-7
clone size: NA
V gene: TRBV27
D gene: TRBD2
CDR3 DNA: TGTGCCAGCAGTTTAGCGGGAGGGGGCCAAGGGCAGTACTTC
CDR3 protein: CASSLAGGGQGQYF

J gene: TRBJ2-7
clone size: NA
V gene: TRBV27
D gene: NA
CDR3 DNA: TGTGCCAGCAGTATAGGAGGGAGCTCCTACGAGCAGTACTTC
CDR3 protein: CASSIGGSSYEQYF

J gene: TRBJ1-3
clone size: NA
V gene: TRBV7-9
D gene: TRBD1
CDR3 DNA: TGTGCCAGCAGCCCGAATCAGGGGGCACCTGGAAACACCATATATTTT
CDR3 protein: CASSPNQGAPGNTIYF